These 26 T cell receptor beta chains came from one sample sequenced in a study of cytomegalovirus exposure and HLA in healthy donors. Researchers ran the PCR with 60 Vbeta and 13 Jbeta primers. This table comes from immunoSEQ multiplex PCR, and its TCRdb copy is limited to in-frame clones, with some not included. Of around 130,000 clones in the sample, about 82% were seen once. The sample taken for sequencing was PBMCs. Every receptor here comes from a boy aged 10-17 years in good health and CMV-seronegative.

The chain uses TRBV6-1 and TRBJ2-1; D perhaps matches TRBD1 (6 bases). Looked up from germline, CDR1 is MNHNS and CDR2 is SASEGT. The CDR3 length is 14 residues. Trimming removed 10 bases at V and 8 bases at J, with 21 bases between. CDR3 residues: CATQGQGISDEQFF. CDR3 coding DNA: TGTGCCACCCAGGGCCAGGGGATTAGCGATGAGCAGTTCTTC.

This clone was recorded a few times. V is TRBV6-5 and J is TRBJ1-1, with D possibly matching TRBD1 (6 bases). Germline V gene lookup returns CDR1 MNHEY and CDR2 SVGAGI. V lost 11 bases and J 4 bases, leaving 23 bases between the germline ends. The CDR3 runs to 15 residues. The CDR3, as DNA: TGTGCCTCCCTAAGGCCAGGGGCTTCAGGCACTGAAGCTTTCTTT. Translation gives CASLRPGASGTEAFF.

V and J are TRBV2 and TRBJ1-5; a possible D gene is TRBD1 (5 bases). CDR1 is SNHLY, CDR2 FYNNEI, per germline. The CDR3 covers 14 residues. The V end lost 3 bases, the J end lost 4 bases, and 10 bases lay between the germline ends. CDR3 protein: CASSDLQANQPQHF. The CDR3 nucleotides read TGTGCCAGCAGTGATCTACAGGCTAATCAGCCCCAGCATTTT.

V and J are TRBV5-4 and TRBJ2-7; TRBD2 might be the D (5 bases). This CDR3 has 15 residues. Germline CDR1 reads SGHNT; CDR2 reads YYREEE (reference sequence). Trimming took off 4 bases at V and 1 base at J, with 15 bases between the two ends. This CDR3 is CASSPAVDSSYEQYF. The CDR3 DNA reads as TGTGCCAGCAGCCCGGCCGTGGACTCTTCCTACGAGCAGTACTTC.

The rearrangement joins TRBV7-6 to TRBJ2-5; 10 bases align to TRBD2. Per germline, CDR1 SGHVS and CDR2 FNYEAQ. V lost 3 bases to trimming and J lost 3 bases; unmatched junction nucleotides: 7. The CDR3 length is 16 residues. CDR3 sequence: CASSFFASGSEETQYF. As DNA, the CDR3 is TGTGCCAGCAGCTTTTTTGCTAGCGGGAGTGAAGAGACCCAGTACTTC.

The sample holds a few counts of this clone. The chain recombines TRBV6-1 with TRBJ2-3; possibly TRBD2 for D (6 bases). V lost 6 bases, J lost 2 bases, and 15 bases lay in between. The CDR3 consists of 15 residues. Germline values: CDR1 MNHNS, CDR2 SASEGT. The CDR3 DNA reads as TGTGCCAGCAGGATGGGACTCGACCCCACAGATACGCAGTATTTT. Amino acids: CASRMGLDPTDTQYF.

The CDR3 sequence: CASSDWNTGELFF. CDR3 DNA: TGTGCCAGTAGTGACTGGAACACCGGGGAGCTGTTTTTT. The chain employs TRBV19 and TRBJ2-2; D unresolved. Trimming took 5 bases from V and 1 from J, leaving 5 bases between them. The length of the CDR3 is 13 residues. Germline V CDR1 and CDR2: LNHDA, SQIVND (reference sequence).

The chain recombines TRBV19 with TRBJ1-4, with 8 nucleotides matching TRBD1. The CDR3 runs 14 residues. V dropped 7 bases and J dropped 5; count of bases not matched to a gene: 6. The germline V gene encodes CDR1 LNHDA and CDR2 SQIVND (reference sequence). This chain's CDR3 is CASTADRENEKLFF. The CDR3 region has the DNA TGTGCCAGTACCGCGGACAGGGAGAATGAAAAACTGTTTTTT.

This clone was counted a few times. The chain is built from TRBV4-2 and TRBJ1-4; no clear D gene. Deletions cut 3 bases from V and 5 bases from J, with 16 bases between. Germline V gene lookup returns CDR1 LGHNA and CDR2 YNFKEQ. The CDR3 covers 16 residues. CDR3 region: CASSQGAGPSNEKLFF. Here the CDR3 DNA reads TGTGCCAGCAGCCAGGGTGCAGGTCCGTCGAATGAAAAACTGTTTTTT.

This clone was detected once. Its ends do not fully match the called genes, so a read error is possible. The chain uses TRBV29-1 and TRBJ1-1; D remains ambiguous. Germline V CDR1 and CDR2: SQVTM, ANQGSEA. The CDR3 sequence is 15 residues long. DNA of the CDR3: TGCAGCGTTTTCGGGGTTCGTACAAAGGGCACTGAAGCTTCCTTT. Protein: CSVFGVRTKGTEASF.

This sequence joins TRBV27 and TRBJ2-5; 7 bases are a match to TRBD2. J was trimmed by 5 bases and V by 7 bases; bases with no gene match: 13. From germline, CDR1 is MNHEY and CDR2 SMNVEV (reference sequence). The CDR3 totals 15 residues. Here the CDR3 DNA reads TGTGCCAGCAAGACTAGCACGGGAGAGTACGAGACCCAGTACTTC. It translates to CASKTSTGEYETQYF.

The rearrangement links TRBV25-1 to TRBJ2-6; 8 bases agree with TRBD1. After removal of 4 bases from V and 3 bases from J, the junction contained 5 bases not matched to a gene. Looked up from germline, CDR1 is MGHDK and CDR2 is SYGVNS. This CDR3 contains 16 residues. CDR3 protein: CASSAPGGYGANVLTF. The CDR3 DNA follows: TGTGCCAGCAGTGCCCCAGGGGGCTATGGGGCCAACGTCCTGACTTTC.

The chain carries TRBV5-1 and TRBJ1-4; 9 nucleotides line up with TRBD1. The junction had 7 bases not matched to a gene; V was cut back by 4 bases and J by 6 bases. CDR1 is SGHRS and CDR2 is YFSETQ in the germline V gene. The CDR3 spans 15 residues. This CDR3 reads CASSLGGTGYEKLFF. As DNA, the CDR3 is TGCGCCAGCAGCCTCGGCGGGACAGGGTATGAAAAACTGTTTTTT.

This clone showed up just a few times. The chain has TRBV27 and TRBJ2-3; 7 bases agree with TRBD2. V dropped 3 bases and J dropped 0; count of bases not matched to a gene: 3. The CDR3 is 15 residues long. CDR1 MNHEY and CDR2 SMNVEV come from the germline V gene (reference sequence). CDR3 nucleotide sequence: TGTGCCAGCAGTTTGGCTAGCGGTAGCACAGATACGCAGTATTTT. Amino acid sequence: CASSLASGSTDTQYF.

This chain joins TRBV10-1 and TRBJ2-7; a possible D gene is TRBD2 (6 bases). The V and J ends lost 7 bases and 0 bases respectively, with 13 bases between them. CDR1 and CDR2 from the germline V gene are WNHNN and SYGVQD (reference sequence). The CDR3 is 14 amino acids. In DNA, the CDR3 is TGCGCCAGCATTGGCGGGGCTAGCTCCTACGAGCAGTACTTC. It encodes CASIGGASSYEQYF.

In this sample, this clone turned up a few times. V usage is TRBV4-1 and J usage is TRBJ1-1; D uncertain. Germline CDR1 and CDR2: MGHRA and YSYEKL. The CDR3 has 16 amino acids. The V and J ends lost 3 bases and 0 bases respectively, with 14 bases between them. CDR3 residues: CASSHPQVRLNTEAFF. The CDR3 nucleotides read TGCGCCAGCAGCCATCCGCAGGTAAGACTGAACACTGAAGCTTTCTTT.

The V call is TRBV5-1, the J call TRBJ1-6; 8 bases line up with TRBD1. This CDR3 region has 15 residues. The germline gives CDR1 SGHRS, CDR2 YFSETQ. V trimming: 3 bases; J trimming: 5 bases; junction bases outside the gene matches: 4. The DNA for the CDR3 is TGCGCCAGCAGCTCGATGACAGGGGATAATTCACCCCTCCACTTT. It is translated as CASSSMTGDNSPLHF. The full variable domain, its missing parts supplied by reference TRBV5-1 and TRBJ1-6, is KAGVTQTPRYLIKTRGQQVTLSCSPISGHRSVSWYQQTPGQGLQFLFEYFSETQRNKGNFPGRFSGRQFSNSRSEMNVSTLELGDSALYLCASSSMTGDNSPLHFGNGTRLTVT.

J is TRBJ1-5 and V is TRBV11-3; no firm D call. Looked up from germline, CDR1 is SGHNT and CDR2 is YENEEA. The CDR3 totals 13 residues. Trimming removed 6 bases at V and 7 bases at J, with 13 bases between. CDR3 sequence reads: CASSLTTGQPQHF. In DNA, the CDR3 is TGTGCCAGCAGTTTAACAACCGGGCAGCCCCAGCATTTT.

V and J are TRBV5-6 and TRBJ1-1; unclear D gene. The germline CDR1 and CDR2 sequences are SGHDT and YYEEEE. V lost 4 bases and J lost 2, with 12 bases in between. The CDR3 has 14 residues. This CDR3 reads CASSPGHINTEAFF. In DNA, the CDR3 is TGTGCCAGCAGCCCTGGCCATATAAACACTGAAGCTTTCTTT.

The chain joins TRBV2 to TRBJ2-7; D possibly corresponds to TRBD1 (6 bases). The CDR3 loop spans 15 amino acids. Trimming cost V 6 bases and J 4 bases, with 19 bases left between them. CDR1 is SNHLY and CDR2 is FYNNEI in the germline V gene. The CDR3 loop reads CASSSTLDSVYEQYF. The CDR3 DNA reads TGTGCCAGCAGCTCGACATTGGACAGCGTTTACGAGCAGTACTTC.

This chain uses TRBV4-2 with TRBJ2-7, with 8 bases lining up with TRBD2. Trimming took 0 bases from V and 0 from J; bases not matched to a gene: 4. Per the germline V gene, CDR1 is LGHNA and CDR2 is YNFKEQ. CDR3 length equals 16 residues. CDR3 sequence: CASSQERSGSSYEQYF. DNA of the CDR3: TGTGCCAGCAGCCAAGAAAGGAGCGGGAGCTCCTACGAGCAGTACTTC.

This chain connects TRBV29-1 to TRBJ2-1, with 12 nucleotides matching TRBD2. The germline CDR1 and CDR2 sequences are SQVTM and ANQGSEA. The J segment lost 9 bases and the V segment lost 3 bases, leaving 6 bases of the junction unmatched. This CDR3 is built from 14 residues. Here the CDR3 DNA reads TGCAGCGTTGAGACTAGCGGGAGAAGGAGTGAGCAGTTCTTC. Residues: CSVETSGRRSEQFF.

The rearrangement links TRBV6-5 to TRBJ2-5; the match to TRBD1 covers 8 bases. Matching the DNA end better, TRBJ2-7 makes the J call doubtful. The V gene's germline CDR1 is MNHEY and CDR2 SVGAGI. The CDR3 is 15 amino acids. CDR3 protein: CASSRTGQFSYEQYF. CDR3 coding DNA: TGTGCCAGCAGTCGGACAGGGCAATTTTCCTACGAGCAGTACTTC.

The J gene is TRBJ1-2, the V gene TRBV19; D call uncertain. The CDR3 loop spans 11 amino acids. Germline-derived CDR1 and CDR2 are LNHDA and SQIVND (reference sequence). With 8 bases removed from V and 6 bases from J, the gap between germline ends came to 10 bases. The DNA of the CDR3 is TGTGCCAGTCGGCTAGGAGATGGCTACACCTTC. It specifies CASRLGDGYTF.

The CDR3 nucleotides are TGTGCCAGCAGCTTGGGGGGAGGGTTGAATGAAAAACTGTTTTTT. Residues: CASSLGGGLNEKLFF. The chain joins TRBV5-5 to TRBJ1-4; D remains ambiguous. The V end was cut by 0 bases, the J end by 5 bases, with 11 bases between. The CDR3 consists of 15 residues. Germline loops: CDR1 SGHKS, CDR2 YYEKEE (reference sequence).

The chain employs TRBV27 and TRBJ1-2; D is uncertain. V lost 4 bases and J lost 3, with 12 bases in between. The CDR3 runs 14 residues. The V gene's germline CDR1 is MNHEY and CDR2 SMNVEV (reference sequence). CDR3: CASSSGWLDYGYTF. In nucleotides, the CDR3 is TGTGCCAGCAGTTCGGGGTGGCTAGACTATGGCTACACCTTC.